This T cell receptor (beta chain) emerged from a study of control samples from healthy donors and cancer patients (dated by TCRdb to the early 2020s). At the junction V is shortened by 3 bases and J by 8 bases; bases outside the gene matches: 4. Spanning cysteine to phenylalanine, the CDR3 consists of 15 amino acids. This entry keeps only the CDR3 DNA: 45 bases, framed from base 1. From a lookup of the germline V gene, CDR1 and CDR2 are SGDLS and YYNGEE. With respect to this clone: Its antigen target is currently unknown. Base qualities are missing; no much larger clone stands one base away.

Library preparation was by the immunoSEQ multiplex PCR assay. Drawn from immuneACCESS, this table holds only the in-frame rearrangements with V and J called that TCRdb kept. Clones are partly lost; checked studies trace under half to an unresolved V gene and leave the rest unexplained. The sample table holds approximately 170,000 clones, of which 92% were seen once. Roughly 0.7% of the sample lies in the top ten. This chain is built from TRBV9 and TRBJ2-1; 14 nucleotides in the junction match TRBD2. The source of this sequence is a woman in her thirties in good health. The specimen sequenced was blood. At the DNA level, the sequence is TGTGCCAGCAGCGCCGGGACTAGCGGGAGCCATGAGCAGTTCTTC. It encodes CASSAGTSGSHEQFF. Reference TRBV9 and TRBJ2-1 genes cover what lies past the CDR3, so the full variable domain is DSGVTQTPKHLITATGQRVTLRCSPRSGDLSVYWYQQSLDQGLQFLIQYYNGEERAKGNILERFSAQQFPDLHSELNLSSLELGDSALYFCASSAGTSGSHEQFFGPGTRLTVL.